This is a list of T cell receptor beta chains from one sample in a study of Ad26.COV2.S vaccination and SARS-CoV-2 variants. Data came from immunoSEQ multiplex PCR; TCRdb stores just in-frame clones and leaves some out. The table includes 350,000 to 500,000 clones, less than 95% detected once. The material was peripheral blood, obtained in a trial of Ad26.COV2.S vaccine versus placebo. These receptors originate from a person between 18 and 60 years old who received the Ad26.COV2.S COVID-19 vaccine or a placebo. Both conserved end residues are part of each CDR3. The D gene is left open where the match is weak. The size entry is marked missing in some rows and otherwise reads once, few, many or a size class.

j_call: TRBJ2-2
clone_size: -
d_call: -
v_call: TRBV27
cdr3_aa: CASSLTGITTGELFF
cdr3_nt: TGTGCCAGCAGTCTCACCGGGATTACCACCGGGGAGCTGTTTTTT

j_call: TRBJ2-3
clone_size: once
d_call: -
v_call: TRBV7-2
cdr3_aa: CASSPLGGRADTQYF
cdr3_nt: TGTGCCAGCAGCCCCTTGGGGGGTAGGGCAGATACGCAGTATTTT

j_call: TRBJ2-7
clone_size: -
d_call: -
v_call: TRBV5-6
cdr3_aa: CASSPVGRNYEQYF
cdr3_nt: TGTGCCAGCAGCCCTGTGGGGAGAAACTACGAGCAGTACTTC

j_call: TRBJ2-7
clone_size: -
d_call: TRBD2
v_call: TRBV6-5
cdr3_aa: CASSRGGIYLLEQYF
cdr3_nt: TGTGCCAGCAGCCGGGGGGGGATCTACCTACTCGAGCAGTACTTC

j_call: TRBJ2-5
clone_size: -
d_call: -
v_call: TRBV28
cdr3_aa: CASSFILRETQYF
cdr3_nt: TGTGCCAGCAGTTTTATCCTCCGGGAGACCCAGTACTTC

j_call: TRBJ1-1
clone_size: -
d_call: TRBD1
v_call: TRBV5-1
cdr3_aa: CASSLGQGRVTEAFF
cdr3_nt: TGCGCCAGCAGCTTAGGACAGGGGCGGGTCACTGAAGCTTTCTTT

j_call: TRBJ2-3
clone_size: -
d_call: TRBD2
v_call: TRBV9
cdr3_aa: CASSVEGLAGGTDTQYF
cdr3_nt: TGTGCCAGCAGCGTAGAAGGCCTAGCGGGAGGCACAGATACGCAGTATTTT

j_call: TRBJ1-2
clone_size: -
d_call: -
v_call: TRBV30
cdr3_aa: CAWSPGNYGYTF
cdr3_nt: TGTGCCTGGAGTCCGGGAAATTATGGCTACACCTTC

j_call: TRBJ2-5
clone_size: -
d_call: -
v_call: TRBV5-7
cdr3_aa: CASSLLCNIWRAEETQYF
cdr3_nt: TGTGCCAGCAGCTTGCTCTGCAATATCTGGCGGGCGGAAGAGACCCAGTACTTC

j_call: TRBJ1-1
clone_size: -
d_call: -
v_call: TRBV30
cdr3_aa: CAWSPGQQIEAFF
cdr3_nt: TGTGCCTGGAGTCCCGGACAGCAGATTGAAGCTTTCTTT

j_call: TRBJ2-5
clone_size: -
d_call: -
v_call: TRBV6-5
cdr3_aa: CASSKKAGETQYF
cdr3_nt: TGTGCCAGCAGCAAAAAGGCAGGAGAGACCCAGTACTTC

j_call: TRBJ1-4
clone_size: -
d_call: -
v_call: TRBV3-1/TRBV3-2
cdr3_aa: CASSQGRRGEKLFF
cdr3_nt: TGTGCCAGCAGCCAAGGGCGAAGGGGTGAAAAACTGTTTTTT

j_call: TRBJ2-7
clone_size: -
d_call: -
v_call: TRBV21-1
cdr3_aa: CASSKEDGDYEQYF
cdr3_nt: TGTGCCAGCAGCAAAGAGGACGGTGACTACGAGCAGTACTTC

j_call: TRBJ2-2
clone_size: -
d_call: -
v_call: TRBV12-5
cdr3_aa: CALSRGNTGELFF
cdr3_nt: TGTGCCCTTAGCCGTGGTAACACCGGGGAGCTGTTTTTT

j_call: TRBJ2-5
clone_size: -
d_call: TRBD1
v_call: TRBV5-1
cdr3_aa: CASSYGDRQETQYF
cdr3_nt: TGCGCCAGCAGCTATGGGGACAGACAAGAGACCCAGTACTTC

j_call: TRBJ1-5
clone_size: few
d_call: -
v_call: TRBV4-2
cdr3_aa: CASSQGRDQPQHF
cdr3_nt: TGTGCCAGCAGCCAAGGCAGGGATCAGCCCCAGCATTTT

j_call: TRBJ2-2
clone_size: -
d_call: TRBD2
v_call: TRBV10-3
cdr3_aa: CAISDTPWGGRYTGELFF
cdr3_nt: TGTGCCATCAGTGACACCCCATGGGGAGGGCGGTACACCGGGGAGCTGTTTTTT

j_call: TRBJ1-2
clone_size: -
d_call: -
v_call: TRBV29-1
cdr3_aa: CSVEIREGYGYTF
cdr3_nt: TGCAGCGTTGAGATTCGGGAGGGGTATGGCTACACCTTC

j_call: TRBJ1-5
clone_size: -
d_call: -
v_call: TRBV28
cdr3_aa: CASSPYKHSNQPQHF
cdr3_nt: TGTGCCAGCAGTCCGTACAAACATAGCAATCAGCCCCAGCATTTT

j_call: TRBJ1-3
clone_size: -
d_call: -
v_call: TRBV28
cdr3_aa: CASSLLSEGSSGNTIYF
cdr3_nt: TGTGCCAGCAGTTTACTGTCCGAAGGAAGCTCTGGAAACACCATATATTTT

j_call: TRBJ2-3
clone_size: -
d_call: TRBD2
v_call: TRBV24-1
cdr3_aa: CATSDPPGLSVGGLNTDTQYF
cdr3_nt: TGTGCCACCAGTGATCCCCCGGGACTAAGTGTGGGGGGACTGAACACAGATACGCAGTATTTT

j_call: TRBJ1-5
clone_size: -
d_call: -
v_call: TRBV28
cdr3_aa: CASSTNQPQHF
cdr3_nt: TGTGCCAGCAGCACGAATCAGCCCCAGCATTTT

j_call: TRBJ1-2
clone_size: -
d_call: -
v_call: TRBV27
cdr3_aa: CASSSRQFYGYTF
cdr3_nt: TGTGCCAGCAGTTCGAGACAGTTCTATGGCTACACCTTC